This T cell receptor beta chain stems from a study of blood T cell repertoires in COVID-19. Background on the study: The United States, Italy and Spain provided the acute and convalescent COVID-19 samples. In each case, the material was cDNA or gDNA derived from T cells, B-cell-depleted T cells, or PBMCs.

In the original workflow: Amplified reference gene primers provided the basis for estimating nucleated cell counts. Only in-frame clones appear in the TCRdb table, and some are missing; sequencing was by immunoSEQ multiplex PCR. That table gives V, J and clone size, and the DNA gave D and trimming. Of around 70,000 clones in the sample, roughly three quarters are singletons; the top ten hold roughly 12%. The specimen sequenced was peripheral blood. This TCR derives from a human donor in a cohort sampled during active COVID-19.

In DNA, the CDR3 is TGTGCCAGCGGGGAGGTGGGGAACACTGAAGCTTTCTTT. As protein: CASGEVGNTEAFF. The chain combines TRBV6-5 with TRBJ1-1; no clear D. V lost 8 bases to trimming and J lost 1 base, with 11 bases between them. The CDR3 sequence is 13 residues long. Per germline, CDR1 MNHEY and CDR2 SVGAGI.